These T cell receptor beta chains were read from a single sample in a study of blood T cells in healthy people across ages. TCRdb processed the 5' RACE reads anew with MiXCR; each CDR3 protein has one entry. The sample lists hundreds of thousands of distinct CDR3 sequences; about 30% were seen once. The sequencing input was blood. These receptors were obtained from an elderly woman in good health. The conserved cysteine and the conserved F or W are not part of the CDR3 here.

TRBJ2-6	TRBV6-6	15	ASRTGQGLSGANILT
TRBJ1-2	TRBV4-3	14	ASSQGGQGARDGYT
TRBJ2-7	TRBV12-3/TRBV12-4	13	ASSTLAEVRGEQY
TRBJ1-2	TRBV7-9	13	ASSATGRPNYGYT
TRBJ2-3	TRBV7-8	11	ASSLNGPDTQY
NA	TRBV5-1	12	ASSHGQGRNEQY
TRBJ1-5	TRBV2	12	ASRFGQGDQPQH
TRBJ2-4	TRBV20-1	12	SAGRDLAKNIQY
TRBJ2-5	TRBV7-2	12	ASSPQARGRTQY
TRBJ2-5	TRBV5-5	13	ASSPTQTAQETQY
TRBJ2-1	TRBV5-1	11	ASSWGQGVFLF
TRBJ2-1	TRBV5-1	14	ASILAMGTANNEQF
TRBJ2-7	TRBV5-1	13	ASSLGWSGNNEQY
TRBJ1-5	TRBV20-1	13	SASRSLESNQPQH
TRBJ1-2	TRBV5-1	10	ASSRTLDGYT
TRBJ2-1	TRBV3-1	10	ASSQEVNEQF
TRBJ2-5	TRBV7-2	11	ASSPGAQETQY
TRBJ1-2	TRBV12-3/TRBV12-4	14	ASSSPWREKSDGYT
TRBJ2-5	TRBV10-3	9	AAGTGEEQY
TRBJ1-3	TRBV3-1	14	ASSQDLWGFGNTIY
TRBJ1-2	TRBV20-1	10	SAMTQGSGYT
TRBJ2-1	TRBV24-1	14	ATSGRTSGSYNEQF
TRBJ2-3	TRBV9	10	ASSVASSPQY
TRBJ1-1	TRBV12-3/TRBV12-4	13	ASSLRPGARTEAF
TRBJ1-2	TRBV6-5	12	ASSTMDSSYGYT
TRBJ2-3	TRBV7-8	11	ASRLDRTDTQY
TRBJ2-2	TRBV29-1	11	SGGDSNTGELF
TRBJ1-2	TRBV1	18	TSSQDWDNYQNHLNYGYT
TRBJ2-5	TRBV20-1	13	SATGGGGAEETQY
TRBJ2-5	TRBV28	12	AGAYAGVRETQY
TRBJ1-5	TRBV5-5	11	ASTDLRGEAQH
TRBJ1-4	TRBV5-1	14	ASSLRSPSTNEKLF
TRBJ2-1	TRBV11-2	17	ASSLLGLAGVGSYNEQF
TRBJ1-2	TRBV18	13	ASSPGGREDYGYT
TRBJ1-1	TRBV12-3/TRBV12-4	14	ASSLGAGLSNTEAF
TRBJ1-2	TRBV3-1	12	ASSQPYGVLGYT
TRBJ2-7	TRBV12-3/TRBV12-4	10	ASSLGRPGQY
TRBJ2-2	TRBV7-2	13	ASSSTGSNTGELF
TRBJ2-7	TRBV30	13	AWSPTGTWNGEQY
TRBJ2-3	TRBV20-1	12	SASEPRSPDTQY
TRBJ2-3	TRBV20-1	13	SARGPERGTDTQD
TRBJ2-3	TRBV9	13	ASSVAGLRTDTQY
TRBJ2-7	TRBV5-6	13	ASSTWGQSSYEQY
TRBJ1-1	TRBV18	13	ASSTQGPPNTEAF
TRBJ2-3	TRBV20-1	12	SAEDGRSTDTQY
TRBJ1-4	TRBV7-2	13	ASSDSGTTNEKLF
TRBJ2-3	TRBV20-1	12	SARGRWDTDTQY
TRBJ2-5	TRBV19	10	AITPGVETQY
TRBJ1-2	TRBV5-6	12	ASSLPGDHYGYT
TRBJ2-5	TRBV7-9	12	ASSLGGGAETQY
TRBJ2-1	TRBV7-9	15	ASSLASGLAGGDEQF
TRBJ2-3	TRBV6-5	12	ASSPLPSTDTQY
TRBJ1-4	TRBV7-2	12	ASSPLGGSEKLF